The 25 T cell receptor beta chains below all came from one sample that was sequenced in a study of CD8+ T cells in alopecia areata. cDNA prepared by RNA extraction and subsequent reverse transcription served as the template for sequencing. Some clones are missing from TCRdb's copy, which holds only in-frame ones; the method was immunoSEQ multiplex PCR. The sample includes 150,000 to 200,000 clones, 50% to 70% of them seen just once. This material consisted of CD4+ T cells sorted from blood, taken at week 0. These receptors were obtained from a human donor with alopecia areata.

The V call is TRBV29-1, the J call TRBJ2-7; TRBD2 aligns across 13 bases. V trimming: 6 bases; J trimming: 3 bases; junction bases outside the gene matches: 2. Germline CDR1 and CDR2: SQVTM and ANQGSEA. The CDR3 length is 13 residues. The CDR3 sequence: CSVRTSGGYEQYF. The CDR3 nucleotides read TGCAGCGTAAGGACTAGCGGGGGCTACGAGCAGTACTTC.

The genes are TRBV27 and TRBJ2-3; TRBD1 matches at 7 bases. Germline loops: CDR1 MNHEY, CDR2 SMNVEV (reference sequence). This CDR3 is built from 15 residues. With 0 bases clipped from V and 6 bases from J, the junction kept 6 bases outside the gene matches. In DNA, the CDR3 is TGTGCCAGCAGTTTATCCCCGACAGGGTGGGATACGCAGTATTTT. Protein sequence: CASSLSPTGWDTQYF.

This clone turned up a few times. This chain uses TRBV18 with TRBJ2-7; 9 bases match TRBD1. CDR1 is KGHSH and CDR2 is LQKENI in the germline V gene. The CDR3 loop spans 15 amino acids. J gave up 2 bases and V 3 bases, and 5 bases lay outside the gene matches. CDR3 sequence reads: CASSPGTGPTYEQYF. The DNA for the CDR3 is TGTGCCAGCTCACCGGGGACAGGGCCCACCTACGAGCAGTACTTC.

The chain uses TRBV18 and TRBJ1-1, with 8 nucleotides matching TRBD1. J was trimmed by 1 base and V by 4 bases; bases with no gene match: 2. Germline V gene data show CDR1 as KGHSH and CDR2 as LQKENI. The CDR3 contains 14 residues. The CDR3: CASSQGTGNTEAFF. CDR3 sequence (DNA): TGTGCCAGCTCACAAGGGACAGGGAACACTGAAGCTTTCTTT.

The chain recombines TRBV4-2 with TRBJ2-1; no clear D. CDR3 length equals 16 residues. Germline assignment: CDR1 LGHNA and CDR2 YNFKEQ. V was cut by 0 bases and J by 8 bases, with 17 bases left in between. In DNA, the CDR3 is TGTGCCAGCAGCCAAGACCCCCCGCCCAGTGTGGATGAGCAGTTCTTC. It is translated as CASSQDPPPSVDEQFF.

This clone has a handful of counts. The J gene is TRBJ2-1, the V gene TRBV29-1; no definite D call. Germline V CDR1 and CDR2: SQVTM, ANQGSEA. V shed 1 base and J shed 9 bases, with 13 bases lying between them. The CDR3 consists of 13 residues. This chain's CDR3 is CSVEGRIWGEQFF. CDR3 DNA: TGCAGCGTTGAAGGCAGGATCTGGGGTGAGCAGTTCTTC.

The chain recombines TRBV5-1 with TRBJ2-5, with 7 positions matching TRBD1. The CDR3 totals 15 residues. Looked up from germline, CDR1 is SGHRS and CDR2 is YFSETQ. V shed 3 bases, J shed 0 bases, and the junction held 5 bases outside the gene matches. In DNA form, the CDR3 reads TGCGCCAGCAGCTACGGGGACAGTCACCAAGAGACCCAGTACTTC. Its translation: CASSYGDSHQETQYF.

Details on this clone: The sample contains more than one DNA sequence encoding this CDR3. The chain joins TRBV5-6 to TRBJ2-3; D is unresolved. V was shortened by 0 bases and J by 0 bases, with 2 bases between the two germline ends. Germline V gives CDR1 SGHDT, CDR2 YYEEEE. The length of the CDR3 is 13 residues. This CDR3 is CASSLGSTDTQYF. The DNA for the CDR3 is TGTGCCAGCAGCTTGGGGAGCACAGATACGCAGTATTTT.

The chain has TRBV27 and TRBJ2-5, with D unresolved. The DNA end is a closer match to TRBJ2-7, so the J assignment may be wrong. From germline, CDR1 is MNHEY and CDR2 SMNVEV (reference sequence). The CDR3 consists of 14 residues. The CDR3, as DNA: TGTGCCAGCAGTTTAAAGGCCAGGTCTACCGAGCAGTACTTC. Protein product: CASSLKARSTEQYF.

This chain links TRBV23-1 with TRBJ1-4, with D tentatively TRBD1 (5 bases). TRBV23-1 is sorted into the ORF group, with uncertain function. Trimming removed 0 bases at V and 8 bases at J, with 10 bases between. CDR3 length: 14 residues. The CDR3: CASSQSGRDEKLFF. The CDR3 DNA is TGCGCCAGCAGTCAATCGGGGCGTGACGAAAAACTGTTTTTT.

Here the CDR3 DNA reads TGTGCCACCAGCAGACTAGCGAGAGAGACCCAGTACTTC. This codes for CATSRLARETQYF. The chain has TRBV15 and TRBJ2-5; D may be TRBD2 (6 bases). Germline-derived CDR1 and CDR2 are LNHNV and YYDKDF (reference sequence). This CDR3 has 13 amino acids. V was pared by 2 bases and J by 4 bases, with 8 bases between.

V gene TRBV6-5 combines with J gene TRBJ1-5, with no clear D. The V gene lost 6 bases and the J gene lost 6 bases, with 12 bases spanning the gap. In germline, CDR1 is MNHEY, CDR2 SVGAGI. The CDR3 has 13 residues. The CDR3 coding sequence is TGTGCCAGCAGCCCCTGGGCCCGTCAGCCCCAGCATTTT. Translation: CASSPWARQPQHF.

This chain uses TRBV25-1 with TRBJ2-5, with D uncertain. CDR1 is MGHDK, CDR2 SYGVNS, per germline. This CDR3 is built from 14 residues. V was clipped by 1 base and J by 1 base, with 7 bases between them. The CDR3, as DNA: TGTGCCAGCAGTGAATCCCGGATCCAAGAGACCCAGTACTTC. Its protein product is CASSESRIQETQYF.

The chain uses TRBV29-1 and TRBJ2-5; no firm D call. Deletions cut 0 bases from V and 7 bases from J, with 3 bases between. The CDR3 extends over 10 amino acids. The germline CDR1 and CDR2 sequences are SQVTM and ANQGSEA. The CDR3 DNA reads TGCAGCGTTGAAGAGCCGACCCAGTACTTC. It specifies CSVEEPTQYF.

This clone has more than one count but fewer than ten. The chain employs TRBV19 and TRBJ2-2; 13 bases fit TRBD2. From germline, CDR1 is LNHDA and CDR2 SQIVND (reference sequence). V gave up 4 bases and J gave up 2 bases; unmatched junction bases: 4. The length of the CDR3 is 17 residues. In DNA, the CDR3 is TGTGCCAGTAGTACGACTAGCGGGGGGCCAAACACCGGGGAGCTGTTTTTT. Encoded protein: CASSTTSGGPNTGELFF. The complete variable domain, with remaining parts taken from reference TRBV19 and TRBJ2-2, reads DGGITQSPKYLFRKEGQNVTLSCEQNLNHDAMYWYRQDPGQGLRLIYYSQIVNDFQKGDIAEGYSVSREKKESFPLTVTSAQKNPTAFYLCASSTTSGGPNTGELFFGEGSRLTVL.

This clone was recorded a few times. The chain employs TRBV7-9 and TRBJ1-6, with D possibly being TRBD1 (6 bases). V gave up 5 bases and J gave up 3 bases, with 14 bases separating them. This CDR3 has 16 amino acids. Germline CDR1 reads SEHNR; CDR2 reads FQNEAQ (reference sequence). The DNA for the CDR3 is TGTGCCAGCAGCAAGGACAGCAGAATCTATAATTCACCCCTCCACTTT. This codes for CASSKDSRIYNSPLHF.

The gene calls are TRBV2 and TRBJ2-2; D is undetermined. This CDR3 spans 12 amino acids. Germline CDR1 reads SNHLY; CDR2 reads FYNNEI. V dropped 6 bases and J dropped 7 bases, with 9 bases sitting between them. The CDR3 region is CASSTQNGELFF. The CDR3 DNA reads TGTGCCAGCAGCACTCAGAACGGGGAGCTGTTTTTT.

The table lists this clone with a few counts. V and J are TRBV29-1 and TRBJ1-1, with D unclear. CDR1 is SQVTM and CDR2 is ANQGSEA in the germline V gene. This CDR3 spans 11 amino acids. V lost 4 bases to trimming and J lost 11 bases, with 14 bases between them. CDR3 loop: CSVVGELGAFF. Here the CDR3 DNA reads TGCAGCGTTGTGGGCGAACTTGGGGCTTTCTTT. The variable domain in full, completed from reference TRBV29-1 and TRBJ1-1, reads SAVISQKPSRDICQRGTSLTIQCQVDSQVTMMFWYRQQPGQSLTLIATANQGSEATYESGFVIDKFPISRPNLTFSTLTVSNMSPEDSSIYLCSVVGELGAFFGQGTRLTVV.

In its sample, this clone was seen a few times. V is TRBV5-4 and J is TRBJ2-5; no firm D call. This CDR3 region has 13 residues. V gave up 2 bases and J gave up 4 bases, with 9 bases separating them. CDR1 and CDR2 from the germline V gene are SGHNT and YYREEE (reference sequence). The CDR3 coding sequence is TGTGCCAGCAGCTTACCAGTTGGAGAGACCCAGTACTTC. Translation gives CASSLPVGETQYF.

The CDR3 nucleotides read TGTGCCAGCAGTTACTCAACCTGGGGGAGCACTGAAGCTTTCTTT. It is translated as CASSYSTWGSTEAFF. V and J are TRBV6-5 and TRBJ1-1; a weak D match, TRBD1 (5 bases). CDR3 size: 15 residues. Germline V CDR1 and CDR2: MNHEY, SVGAGI. V was shortened by 0 bases and J by 4 bases, with 12 bases between the two germline ends.

This clone has a count of ten or more. V and J are TRBV2 and TRBJ2-1, with TRBD2 as a possible D gene (5 bases). The germline V gene encodes CDR1 SNHLY and CDR2 FYNNEI. This CDR3 comprises 13 residues. Trimming took off 5 bases at V and 7 bases at J, with 12 bases between the two ends. The chain's CDR3 is CASSLVGGNEQFF. Written as DNA, the CDR3 is TGTGCCAGCAGTCTAGTAGGAGGAAATGAGCAGTTCTTC. Looking up the rest from reference TRBV2 and TRBJ2-1 gives the full variable domain: EPEVTQTPSHQVTQMGQEVILRCVPISNHLYFYWYRQILGQKVEFLVSFYNNEISEKSEIFDDQFSVERPDGSNFTLKIRSTKLEDSAMYFCASSLVGGNEQFFGPGTRLTVL.

In its sample, this clone was seen a few times. This chain links TRBV7-2 with TRBJ2-5; no clear D. There are 13 residues in the CDR3. The V end was cut by 3 bases, the J end by 1 base, with 6 bases between. Germline V gives CDR1 SGHTA, CDR2 FQGNSA. In nucleotides, the CDR3 is TGTGCCAGCAGCTTCTGGACCCAAGAGACCCAGTACTTC. Residues: CASSFWTQETQYF.

This clone was seen only a few times. V usage is TRBV29-1 and J usage is TRBJ1-1; D perhaps matches TRBD1 (5 bases). V was cut by 5 bases and J by 1 base, with 8 bases left in between. Germline lookup yields CDR1 SQVTM and CDR2 ANQGSEA. CDR3 length: 12 amino acids. This chain's CDR3 is CSVYRKNTEAFF. For the CDR3, the DNA is TGCAGCGTTTACAGGAAGAACACTGAAGCTTTCTTT. Full variable domain (remainder filled in from reference TRBV29-1 and TRBJ1-1): SAVISQKPSRDICQRGTSLTIQCQVDSQVTMMFWYRQQPGQSLTLIATANQGSEATYESGFVIDKFPISRPNLTFSTLTVSNMSPEDSSIYLCSVYRKNTEAFFGQGTRLTVV.

The rearrangement joins TRBV7-9 to TRBJ2-5, with D maybe TRBD1 (5 bases). CDR1 and CDR2 from the germline V gene are SEHNR and FQNEAQ (reference sequence). Trimming cost V 5 bases and J 5 bases, with 6 bases left between them. CDR3 size: 11 residues. In DNA, the CDR3 is TGTGCCAGCAGCAAGGGGGAGACCCAGTACTTC. Encoded protein: CASSKGETQYF.

The J gene is TRBJ1-2, the V gene TRBV9; 9 bases fit TRBD1. The CDR3 has 14 residues. Per the germline V gene, CDR1 is SGDLS and CDR2 is YYNGEE. The ends lost 1 base at V and 8 bases at J; junction bases unmatched: 6. In nucleotides, the CDR3 is TGTGCCAGCAGCGTAAAGAGGACAGGGGACGGCTACACCTTC. Encoded protein: CASSVKRTGDGYTF.